What follows are 20 T cell receptor beta chains derived from one specimen sequenced in a study of tumor and adjacent non-tumor tissue in lung cancer. TCRbeta libraries were built with three rounds of nested PCR, modified from ARM-PCR. MiXCR, run by TCRdb on the multiplex PCR reads, gives a single entry per CDR3 protein. The sample holds roughly 74,000 distinct CDR3 sequences; approximately 82% are singletons and the top ten take roughly 37%. RNA was extracted from bulk tissue without any cell sorting. Distant lung tissue was collected more than 3 cm away from the tumor edge. The material sequenced was distant non-tumor lung tissue. These receptors all come from a man in his 70s with non-small cell lung cancer.

With respect to this clonotype: A junction boundary mismatches the germline segment, possibly from a read error. The rearrangement uses TRBV11-2 and TRBJ2-5; tentatively, D is TRBD1 (7 bases). This CDR3 has 15 residues. Looked up from germline, CDR1 is SGHAT and CDR2 is FQNNGV. The CDR3 region is CVSSRGTVRQETQYF. For the CDR3, the DNA is TGTGTCAGCAGCCGGGGGACAGTTAGGCAAGAGACCCAGTACTTC.

Points on this clonotype: At one end the junction does not follow the germline gene, possibly because of a read error. The V call is TRBV5-4, the J call TRBJ2-2; D possibly corresponds to TRBD2 (5 bases). This CDR3 has 12 residues. Germline V gene sequence: CDR1 SGHNT, CDR2 YYREEE (reference sequence). CDR3 bases: TGTGCCAGCAGATCAGACACCGGGGAACTGCTTTTT. Translated, it gives CASRSDTGELLF. Based on the CDR3 plus reference TRBV5-4 and TRBJ2-2, the full variable domain is ETGVTQSPTHLIKTRGQQVTLRCSSQSGHNTVSWYQQALGQGPQFIFQYYREEENGRGNFPPRFSGLQFPNYSSELNVNALELDDSALYLCASRSDTGELLFGEGSRLTVL.

Comment on this clonotype: One end of the junction fails to match germline, which may point to a read error. This sequence joins TRBV5-4 and TRBJ2-5; TRBD2 matches at 9 bases. From germline, CDR1 is SGHNT and CDR2 YYREEE (reference sequence). This CDR3 is built from 16 residues. The CDR3 reads CGSSLGSGGVSESQYF. CDR3 nucleotides: TGTGGCAGCAGCTTGGGTAGCGGGGGTGTGTCGGAGAGCCAGTACTTC. The full variable domain, its missing parts supplied by reference TRBV5-4 and TRBJ2-5, is ETGVTQSPTHLIKTRGQQVTLRCSSQSGHNTVSWYQQALGQGPQFIFQYYREEENGRGNFPPRFSGLQFPNYSSELNVNALELDDSALYLCGSSLGSGGVSESQYFGPGTRLLVL.

As for this clonotype: A much more abundant neighbour one base away suggests this may be a read error. The gene calls are TRBV7-8 and TRBJ2-7; unclear D gene. Trimming stripped 2 bases from V and 2 bases from J, with 10 bases between. The CDR3 runs to 14 residues. The germline V gene has CDR1 SGHVS and CDR2 FQNEAQ. CDR3 nucleotide sequence: TGTGCCAGCAGCTTATCGATAGGGCCCTACGAGCAGTACTTC. Translated, it gives CASSLSIGPYEQYF.

About this clonotype itself: Given a much more abundant clone one base away, this may be a read error. The gene calls are TRBV7-8 and TRBJ2-1; 9 positions match TRBD2. Trimming took 3 bases from V and 3 from J; bases not matched to a gene: 6. From germline, CDR1 is SGHVS and CDR2 FQNEAQ. This CDR3 region has 16 residues. CDR3 bases: TGTGCCAGCAGCTTCGGGGGAGCGGGAGGCTACAATGAGCAGTTCTTC. This gives the protein CASSFGGAGGYNEQFF.

With respect to this clonotype: Mismatch with germline at one junction end may stem from a read error. The V call is TRBV5-1, the J call TRBJ2-7, with a tentative D call TRBD1 (6 bases). The CDR3 runs to 15 residues. CDR1 and CDR2 (germline): SGHRS, YFSETQ. CDR3 DNA: TGCGCCAGCAGCTTACAGGGTACAGGAGCCTACGTGCAGTACTTC. This encodes CASSLQGTGAYVQYF.

Points on this clonotype: A clone one base away is much larger, so this may be a read error. The gene calls are TRBV5-4 and TRBJ1-2, with a weak D call TRBD1 (5 bases). Germline CDR1 reads SGHNT; CDR2 reads YYREEE (reference sequence). The CDR3 loop spans 14 amino acids. The CDR3 bases are TGTGCCAGCACCCTTTCCTCAGGGTACAATGGCTACGCCTTC. It translates to CASTLSSGYNGYAF.

In the case of this clonotype: A much larger clonotype is one base distant, so this may be a read error. The rearrangement uses TRBV29-1 and TRBJ2-2; TRBD2 agrees at 8 bases. Germline V gene lookup returns CDR1 SQVTM and CDR2 ANQGSEA. The CDR3 has 15 amino acids. The ends lost 5 bases at V and 6 bases at J; junction bases unmatched: 11. CDR3 amino acids: CSVFGTGGSAGELFF. The CDR3 region has the DNA TGCAGCGTTTTTGGAACGGGAGGGTCGGCCGGGGAGCTGTTTTTT.

Notes on this clonotype: At one of its ends the junction is not consistent with the germline gene, which may arise from a read error. This chain links TRBV10-1 with TRBJ2-2; the D gene is possibly TRBD2 (5 bases). CDR1 and CDR2 (germline): WNHNN, SYGVQD (reference sequence). This CDR3 is 15 amino acids long. CDR3 protein: CASGRWGLLTGELLF. The CDR3 nucleotides are TGCGCCAGCGGGCGCTGGGGATTGCTGACCGGGGAGCTGCTTTTT.

This clonotype was observed a single time. This chain links TRBV5-1 with TRBJ1-2, with unresolved D. Germline V gene sequence: CDR1 SGHRS, CDR2 YFSETQ. V was trimmed by 3 bases and J by 5 bases, leaving 20 bases between them. The CDR3 totals 16 residues. CDR3 loop: CASSSRGKGPQYGYTF. The DNA of the CDR3 is TGCGCCAGCAGCTCACGAGGAAAGGGCCCGCAATATGGCTACACCTTC.

This clonotype is a singleton in its sample. An end of the junction does not agree with germline; a read error may underlie this. CDR3 in DNA: TGCAGTGCCGCAGTAGCGGAAGGCAAAGATACACAGTATTTT. Its protein product is CSAAVAEGKDTQYF. V gene TRBV20-1 combines with J gene TRBJ2-3; D is perhaps TRBD2 (6 bases). Germline V gene data show CDR1 as DFQATT and CDR2 as SNEGSKA (reference sequence). The CDR3 is 14 amino acids.

Note on this clonotype: The CDR3 ends on some other residue instead of the conserved phenylalanine or tryptophan, so this is likely a read error. The rearrangement links TRBV6-2 or TRBV6-3 to TRBJ2-7, with TRBD2 as a possible D gene (6 bases). CDR1 is MNHEY and CDR2 is SVGEGT in the germline V gene. The CDR3 is 15 residues long. The CDR3 protein is CASSRERLYSYEQYI. The CDR3 nucleotides are TGTGCGAGCAGCCGGGAGAGACTATACTCCTACGAGCAGTACATC.

As for this clonotype: One end of the junction does not line up with germline, which may come from a read error. V gene TRBV10-1 combines with J gene TRBJ2-2; D is tentatively TRBD1 or TRBD2 (5 bases each). The CDR3 length is 14 residues. CDR1 and CDR2 from the germline V gene are WNHNN and SYGVQD (reference sequence). CDR3 coding DNA: TGCGCCAGCAGGGCCCTCTCGAGCACCGGGGACCTGTTTTTT. It specifies CASRALSSTGDLFF.

Comment on this clonotype: A much larger clone is a single base away; this may be a read error. This chain joins TRBV12-3 or TRBV12-4 and TRBJ1-2, with a possible D match to TRBD1 (6 bases). The V and J ends lost 10 bases and 8 bases respectively, with 23 bases between them. This CDR3 contains 14 residues. DNA of the CDR3: TGTGCCAACTCACCCCGACGAGGGGGTAAAGGCTACACCTTC. Translated: CANSPRRGGKGYTF.

This clonotype has only a few counts. One base away lies a much larger clone, so this may be a sequencing read error. Likely a read error: the CDR3 ends without its conserved phenylalanine or tryptophan. The CDR3 loop reads CASGDRGANEKLFS. The CDR3 DNA reads TGTGCCAGCGGGGACAGGGGGGCTAATGAAAAACTGTTTTCT. The chain couples TRBV6-1 to TRBJ1-4; 11 nucleotides align to TRBD1. The CDR3 loop spans 14 amino acids. The trim removed 8 bases at V and 3 bases at J, leaving 2 bases unmatched. Germline V gene lookup returns CDR1 MNHNS and CDR2 SASEGT.

Regarding this clonotype: One end of the junction fails to match germline, which may point to a read error. The chain uses TRBV14 and TRBJ2-5, with TRBD2 as a possible D gene (6 bases). From germline, CDR1 is SGHDN and CDR2 FVKESK. The CDR3 consists of 11 residues. The CDR3 sequence is CTSSHAGIQYF. The CDR3 DNA reads as TGTACCAGCAGCCATGCGGGGATCCAATATTTC.

The chain has TRBV5-1 and TRBJ1-1; TRBD1 matches 12 bases. Germline-derived CDR1 and CDR2 are SGHRS and YFSETQ. V lost 4 bases, J lost 3 bases, and 7 bases stayed unmatched. The CDR3 runs to 16 residues. CDR3 DNA: TGCGCCAGCAGCCTAGGGACAGGGGGCTTGTACACTGAAGCTTTCTTT. Translation: CASSLGTGGLYTEAFF.

Concerning this clonotype itself: A read error is likely, as this CDR3 ends without the conserved phenylalanine or tryptophan. V and J are TRBV11-2 and TRBJ2-7; 8 nucleotides agree with TRBD1. V dropped 6 bases and J dropped 2; count of bases not matched to a gene: 9. Germline V gene lookup returns CDR1 SGHAT and CDR2 FQNNGV. The CDR3 is 15 residues long. CDR3 amino acids: CASRLTQGATYEQYL. CDR3 coding DNA: TGTGCCAGCAGATTAACTCAGGGGGCCACCTACGAGCAGTACTTA.

A note on this clonotype: A clone one base away is much larger, so this may be a read error. The CDR3 reads CASSGWFRGNTKAFF. Here the CDR3 DNA reads TGTGCCAGCAGCGGATGGTTTAGGGGGAACACTAAAGCTTTCTTT. The chain employs TRBV5-8 and TRBJ1-1; tentatively, D is TRBD1 (6 bases). This CDR3 is 15 amino acids long. CDR1 is SGHTS and CDR2 is YDEGEE in the germline V gene.

This chain connects TRBV5-5 to TRBJ1-1; D may be TRBD1 (5 bases). Between the trimmed V and J ends, which lost 5 bases and 7 bases, there was a span of 30 bases. Germline assignment: CDR1 SGHKS and CDR2 YYEKEE (reference sequence). This CDR3 has 18 amino acids. The CDR3 DNA is TGTGCCAGCAGTTACAAGCCGGCACAGGAGGCGGGTATGAATGAAGCTTTCTTT. Protein product: CASSYKPAQEAGMNEAFF.